This T cell receptor (beta chain) originates from a study of blood T cells in healthy people across ages. Germline loops: CDR1 MNHEY, CDR2 SVGAGI. The length of the CDR3 is 14 residues. V lost 0 bases and J lost 4, with 9 bases in between. A second about 6 to 12 cycle PCR used barcoded and J-beta primers. From the 5' RACE reads, TCRdb called clonotypes with MiXCR, one entry per CDR3 protein. The sample comprises nearly 800,000 distinct CDR3 sequences, roughly 25% of which are singletons, and more than 3% rests with the top ten. Per-sample PBMC isolation yielded at least 6.5 million cells. These data were also reused for a study on T cells of mothers and their children.

V gene TRBV6-5 combines with J gene TRBJ1-2; TRBD1 is a possible D gene (6 bases). The clonotype was recovered from a boy under 18 in good health. Sample: blood. CDR3 bases: TGTGCCAGCAGTTACTCGCAGGGGAGCTATGGCTACACCTTC. This sequence encodes CASSYSQGSYGYTF.